This T cell receptor (beta chain) was identified during a study of blood T cells in healthy people across ages. Background on the study: Capture by template switching was about one barcoded beta molecule per two T cells.

V was cut by 4 bases and J by 6 bases, with 10 bases left in between. Germline CDR1 reads SGHDN; CDR2 reads FVKESK. This CDR3 region has 13 residues. This clonotype was seen a handful of times. A second PCR of 7 to 11 cycles used a sample-barcoded 5' primer and a J-beta primer mix. Each sample yielded at least 3 million CDR3-containing paired-end reads. TCRdb processed the 5' RACE reads anew with MiXCR; each CDR3 protein has one entry. The data contain 1.5 million to 2 million distinct CDR3 sequences, roughly 27% of them singletons. The TCR sequence derives from a woman aged 25 to 39 in good health. Source material: blood. This rearrangement joins TRBV14 to TRBJ2-1; D gene ambiguous. CDR3 amino acids: CASSLGIINEQFF. CDR3 sequence (DNA): TGTGCCAGCAGCCTAGGGATTATCAATGAGCAGTTCTTC.